This record covers a single T cell receptor (beta chain). The antigen remains undetermined. This record belongs to a study of brain metastases from non-small cell lung cancer. The CDR3 is 13 residues long. The V end was cut by 2 bases, the J end by 4 bases, with 6 bases between. Germline V lookup: CDR1 KGHSH, CDR2 LQKENI. Libraries were prepared by immunoSEQ multiplex PCR; TCRdb keeps only in-frame clonotypes and omits some of them. This table has over 2,500 clones, 85% to 90% appearing once. General study findings and limits: T-cell infiltration was lower in brain metastases than primaries (P < 0.001). Brain metastases shared most TCR repertoire with primaries, with sparse T cells. In 60% to 70% of brain metastases, T-cell clones were expanded compared with matched primary tumors.

The clonotype was recovered from a donor aged 40 or older with non-small cell lung cancer. The genes are TRBV18 and TRBJ1-5, with D hard to call. The sample was primary lung tumor tissue. CDR3 bases: TGTGCCAGCTCACCAGCGGCAAATCAGCCCCAGCATTTT. It encodes CASSPAANQPQHF.